This T cell receptor beta chain was sequenced during a study of shared clonotypes between healthy human individuals. V lost 0 bases, J lost 5 bases, and 17 bases lay in between. Germline CDR1 is SGHNT and CDR2 is YYREEE (reference sequence). There are 16 residues in the CDR3. TCRdb's copy holds only in-frame clones and misses some; the assay was immunoSEQ multiplex PCR. In the table there are about 1.1 million clones, 75% to 85% of which are singletons. This receptor was obtained from a young man in good health. Some clones in this sample may be carry-over from other donors' samples. The rearrangement links TRBV5-4 to TRBJ2-5; possibly TRBD1 or TRBD2 for D (6 bases each). What was sequenced was memory CD4+ T cells from PBMCs. Subset in this sample: CD45RA-negative fraction. CDR3 amino acids: CASSLGYGGRTETQYF. In nucleotides, the CDR3 is TGTGCCAGCAGCTTGGGATATGGGGGGCGAACGGAGACCCAGTACTTC.